These 18 T cell receptor beta chains share one sample of origin, sequenced in a study of Ad26.COV2.S vaccination and SARS-CoV-2 variants. This table comes from immunoSEQ multiplex PCR, and its TCRdb copy is limited to in-frame clones, with some not included. Of about 350,000 clones in the sample, around 88% were seen once. The treatment: 15 to 20 received Ad26.COV2.S at low or high dose, single or two shots; about 5 received placebo; per-sample allocation not given. Sampling was performed 63 days after the first vaccine or placebo injection. The sequences come from peripheral blood, collected in a trial of Ad26.COV2.S vaccine versus placebo. The receptor source for this set is a person between 18 and 59 years old who received the Ad26.COV2.S COVID-19 vaccine or a placebo.

V gene TRBV7-9 combines with J gene TRBJ2-1, with D possibly being TRBD1 or TRBD2 (5 bases each). The CDR3 is 9 amino acids. Germline values: CDR1 SEHNR, CDR2 FQNEAQ (reference sequence). CDR3 in DNA: TGTGCGGGACACAATGAGCAGTTCTTC. It codes for CAGHNEQFF.

The genes are TRBV14 and TRBJ1-2, with D perhaps matching TRBD1 (6 bases). V lost 4 bases, J lost 5 bases, and 11 bases lay in between. The CDR3 covers 13 residues. Germline V gene data show CDR1 as SGHDN and CDR2 as FVKESK. CDR3 DNA sequence: TGTGCCAGCAGCCTTGGGAGGGGGTATGGCTACACCTTC. As protein: CASSLGRGYGYTF.

The chain couples TRBV28 to TRBJ2-7, with a tentative D call TRBD2 (7 bases). The germline gives CDR1 MDHEN, CDR2 SYDVKM. The CDR3 runs 14 residues. Trimming removed 6 bases from V and 0 bases from J, with 12 bases in between. CDR3 loop: CASRGGGSSYEQYF. CDR3 in DNA: TGTGCCAGCAGGGGGGGCGGGAGCTCCTACGAGCAGTACTTC. The variable domain in full, completed from reference TRBV28 and TRBJ2-7, reads DVKVTQSSRYLVKRTGEKVFLECVQDMDHENMFWYRQDPGLGLRLIYFSYDVKMKEKGDIPEGYSVSREKKERFSLILESASTNQTSMYLCASRGGGSSYEQYFGPGTRLTVT.

This clone has more than one count but fewer than ten. The chain links TRBV5-1 to TRBJ2-1, with TRBD2 identical over 9 bases. This CDR3 comprises 17 residues. V was pared by 3 bases and J by 4 bases, with 11 bases of the junction left unmatched. CDR1 is SGHRS, CDR2 YFSETQ, per germline. The CDR3 protein is CASSSLPGTSRYNEQFF. Written as DNA, the CDR3 is TGCGCCAGCAGCTCTCTTCCCGGGACTAGCCGGTACAATGAGCAGTTCTTC.

The chain links TRBV5-1 to TRBJ2-1; no firm D call. Germline V gene sequence: CDR1 SGHRS, CDR2 YFSETQ. This CDR3 contains 14 residues. V was cut by 0 bases and J by 12 bases, with 16 bases left in between. CDR3 in amino acids: CASSLEGSQGTQFF. The CDR3 nucleotides are TGCGCCAGCAGCTTGGAAGGCTCCCAAGGAACGCAGTTCTTC.

The V gene is TRBV19, the J gene TRBJ2-7; D might be TRBD2 (5 bases). CDR1 LNHDA and CDR2 SQIVND come from the germline V gene (reference sequence). The CDR3 runs 12 residues. The ends were cut back, 6 bases at V and 2 bases at J, with 8 bases in the middle. The CDR3 DNA reads as TGTGCCAGTAGGGGAGAAACCTACGAGCAGTACTTC. This gives the protein CASRGETYEQYF.

The chain has TRBV2 and TRBJ1-2; D not certain. Germline values: CDR1 SNHLY, CDR2 FYNNEI. Trimming removed 2 bases at V and 5 bases at J, with 21 bases between. The CDR3 totals 17 residues. Here the CDR3 DNA reads TGTGCCAGCAGTGAAACCCGGTTTAGAGGTTCGGTATATGGCTACACCTTC. Protein sequence: CASSETRFRGSVYGYTF.

The chain carries TRBV29-1 and TRBJ1-1; D gene ambiguous. The V gene lost 3 bases and the J gene lost 0 bases, with 11 bases spanning the gap. Per germline, CDR1 SQVTM and CDR2 ANQGSEA. The CDR3 loop spans 14 amino acids. The CDR3: CSVDTDLMNTEAFF. DNA for the CDR3: TGCAGCGTTGATACTGACCTAATGAACACTGAAGCTTTCTTT.

The V and J genes are TRBV4-2 and TRBJ2-1, with TRBD2 identical over 11 bases. The V and J ends lost 0 bases and 7 bases, in that order; junction bases with no gene match: 5. CDR1 is LGHNA, CDR2 YNFKEQ, per germline. This CDR3 region has 16 residues. CDR3 bases: TGTGCCAGCAGCCAAGATATGACTAGCGGGGCGAATGAGCAGTTCTTC. This gives the protein CASSQDMTSGANEQFF.

The V call is TRBV30, the J call TRBJ2-7, with no clear D. V was clipped by 1 base and J by 7 bases, with 11 bases between them. The CDR3 length is 12 residues. Germline assignment: CDR1 GTSNPN and CDR2 SVGIG (reference sequence). In DNA form, the CDR3 reads TGTGCCTGGAGTGGCCTTTCCTGGGAGCAGTACTTC. This gives the protein CAWSGLSWEQYF. Filled out from reference TRBV30 and TRBJ2-7, the complete variable domain reads SQTIHQWPATLVQPVGSPLSLECTVEGTSNPNLYWYRQAAGRGLQLLFYSVGIGQISSEVPQNLSASRPQDRQFILSSKKLLLSDSGFYLCAWSGLSWEQYFGPGTRLTVT.

The chain joins TRBV3-1 (or the pseudogene TRBV3-2) to TRBJ2-1, with 8 positions matching TRBD1. The CDR3 runs to 14 residues. J lost 3 bases, V lost 4 bases, and 2 bases had no gene match. CDR1 and CDR2 from the germline V gene are LGHDT and YNNKEL (reference sequence). As DNA, the CDR3 is TGTGCCAGCAGCCGGGACAGGCACTACAATGAGCAGTTCTTC. Translating gives CASSRDRHYNEQFF.

This chain uses TRBV29-1 with TRBJ2-3, with D hard to call. This CDR3 has 13 residues. The germline CDR1 and CDR2 sequences are SQVTM and ANQGSEA. Trimming took off 4 bases at V and 6 bases at J, with 14 bases between the two ends. CDR3 DNA: TGCAGCGTTGGTGGGGATCATGGTGATACGCAGTATTTT. Encoded protein: CSVGGDHGDTQYF.

The rearrangement uses TRBV27 and TRBJ2-7, with D tentatively TRBD2 (6 bases). The CDR3 extends over 15 amino acids. Germline values: CDR1 MNHEY, CDR2 SMNVEV (reference sequence). The V gene lost 7 bases and the J gene lost 4 bases, with 20 bases spanning the gap. The CDR3 DNA follows: TGTGCCAGCAAGAGGGGCGCGGGGCAGGGATACGAGCAGTACTTC. It codes for CASKRGAGQGYEQYF.

This chain uses TRBV5-1 with TRBJ1-5; 7 positions match TRBD1. Germline V CDR1 and CDR2: SGHRS, YFSETQ. This CDR3 spans 14 amino acids. Trimming at V came to 0 bases and at J to 6 bases, leaving 3 bases not matched to a gene. The CDR3 is CASSLEQGPQPQHF. The DNA of the CDR3 is TGCGCCAGCAGCTTGGAACAGGGGCCTCAGCCCCAGCATTTT.

The chain has TRBV9 and TRBJ2-3; 11 nucleotides agree with TRBD2. This CDR3 is 20 amino acids long. The V gene end was trimmed by 0 bases and the J gene end by 3 bases; junction bases not matched to a gene: 15. CDR1 and CDR2 (germline): SGDLS, YYNGEE. CDR3 nucleotide sequence: TGTGCCAGCAGCGTAGGGGCTTCCGGACTAGCGGGTGGACGGACAGATACGCAGTATTTT. Its protein product is CASSVGASGLAGGRTDTQYF.

The chain carries TRBV3-1 (or the pseudogene TRBV3-2) and TRBJ2-2; a weak D match, TRBD1 (6 bases). This CDR3 has 15 amino acids. Germline lookup yields CDR1 LGHDT and CDR2 YNNKEL (reference sequence). V lost 4 bases and J 3 bases, leaving 12 bases between the germline ends. The CDR3 DNA sequence: TGTGCCAGCAGCCGACAGGAGCTAGACACCGGGGAGCTGTTTTTT. Translated, it gives CASSRQELDTGELFF.

The chain couples TRBV5-1 to TRBJ2-5; no clear D gene. The V gene lost 1 base and the J gene lost 3 bases, with 10 bases spanning the gap. Germline CDR1 SGHRS, CDR2 YFSETQ. This CDR3 has 14 amino acids. The CDR3 region is CASSLRNAEETQYF. CDR3 nucleotide sequence: TGCGCCAGCAGCTTGCGCAACGCCGAAGAGACCCAGTACTTC.

V usage is TRBV6-6 and J usage is TRBJ2-2, with 9 nucleotides matching TRBD1. The CDR3 has 14 amino acids. Germline assignment: CDR1 MNHNY and CDR2 SVGAGI (reference sequence). Unmatched junction bases numbered 6, after V lost 7 bases and J lost 6 bases. This CDR3 reads CASNPRTGAGELFF. In DNA form, the CDR3 reads TGTGCCAGCAACCCCCGGACAGGGGCCGGGGAGCTGTTTTTT.